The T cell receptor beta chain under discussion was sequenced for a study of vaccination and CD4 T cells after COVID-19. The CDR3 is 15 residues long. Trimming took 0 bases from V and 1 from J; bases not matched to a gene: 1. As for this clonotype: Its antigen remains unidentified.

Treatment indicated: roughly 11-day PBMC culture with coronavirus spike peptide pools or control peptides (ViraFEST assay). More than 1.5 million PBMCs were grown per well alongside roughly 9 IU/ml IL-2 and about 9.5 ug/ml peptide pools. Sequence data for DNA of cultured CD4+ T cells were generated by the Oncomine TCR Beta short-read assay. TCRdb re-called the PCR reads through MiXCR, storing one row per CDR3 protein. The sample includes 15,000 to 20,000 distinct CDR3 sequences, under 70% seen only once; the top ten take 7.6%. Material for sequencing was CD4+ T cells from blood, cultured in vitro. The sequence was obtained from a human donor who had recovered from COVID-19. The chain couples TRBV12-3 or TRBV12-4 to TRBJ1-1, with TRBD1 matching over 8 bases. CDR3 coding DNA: TGTGCCAGCAGTTTAGCCGGGACAGGGAACACTGAAGCTTTCTTT. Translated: CASSLAGTGNTEAFF.